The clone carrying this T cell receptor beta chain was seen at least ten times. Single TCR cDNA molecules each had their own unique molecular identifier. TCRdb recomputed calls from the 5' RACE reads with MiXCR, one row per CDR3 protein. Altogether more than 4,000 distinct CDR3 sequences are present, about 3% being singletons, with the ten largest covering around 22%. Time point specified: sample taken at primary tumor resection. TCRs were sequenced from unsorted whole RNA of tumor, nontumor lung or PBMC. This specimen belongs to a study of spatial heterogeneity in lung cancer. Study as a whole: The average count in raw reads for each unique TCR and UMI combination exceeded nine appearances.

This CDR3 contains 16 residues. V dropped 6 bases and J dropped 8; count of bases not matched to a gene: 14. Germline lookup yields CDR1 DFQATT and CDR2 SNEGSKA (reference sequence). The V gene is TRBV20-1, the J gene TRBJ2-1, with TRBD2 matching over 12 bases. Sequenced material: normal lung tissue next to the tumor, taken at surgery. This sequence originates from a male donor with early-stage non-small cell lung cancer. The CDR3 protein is CSARMGLAGGLDEQFF. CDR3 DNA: TGCAGTGCCCGGATGGGGCTAGCGGGAGGGCTGGATGAGCAGTTCTTC.